This T cell receptor beta chain derives from a study of post-analysis software for immune sequencing data. Study results and limitations: A handful of TRBV segments appeared more often in patients than in controls, and TRBV5-6, TRBV5-1 and TRBV20-1 were among these. Significantly lower normalized Chao1 diversity was seen in multiple sclerosis patients than in controls.

This clonotype was recorded a few times. Its antigen is still unknown. Germline lookup yields CDR1 MNHEY and CDR2 SMNVEV (reference sequence). This CDR3 contains 14 residues. Carried by the TCR beta cDNA libraries were unique molecular identifiers. One entry per CDR3 protein, called by TCRdb with MiXCR from the PCR reads. This sample has about 770,000 distinct CDR3 sequences, with about 45% found just once. The chain links TRBV27 to TRBJ2-5, with 8 bases that match TRBD2. The last part of the DNA fits TRBJ2-7 better; the J call may be wrong. This receptor was taken from a girl aged 10 to 17 with multiple sclerosis. What was sequenced was blood. CDR3 nucleotides: TGTGCCAGCAGTGACGCCAGCGGGAGCTACGAGCAGTACTTC. Residues: CASSDASGSYEQYF.